The rows below give T cell receptor beta chains drawn from one sample of a study. Each CDR3 protein gets one entry after TCRdb re-called the 5' RACE reads with MiXCR. The table lists 55,000 to 70,000 distinct CDR3 sequences, 25% to 35% of them singletons, with more than 3% in the top ten. Sequences were obtained from tumor-infiltrating memory CD4+ T cells sorted from the breast tumor. The receptor set was obtained from a female donor with breast cancer. CDR3s include the opening cysteine and the closing phenylalanine or tryptophan. The D gene is left open where the match is weak. The listing skips clone size in some rows; elsewhere it reads once, few, many or a size class.

V gene,clone size,D gene,J gene,CDR3 protein,CDR3 DNA
TRBV7-8,few,TRBD1,TRBJ1-4,CASSLRRPGQGSNEKLFF,TGTGCCAGCAGCTTAAGGAGACCGGGACAGGGATCAAATGAAAAACTGTTTTTT
TRBV6-5,few,.,TRBJ1-5,CASSTGPLGGNRPQHF,TGTGCCAGCAGTACAGGACCCCTAGGTGGCAATCGGCCCCAGCATTTT
TRBV7-3,few,.,TRBJ2-1,CASSLSSDKGNEQFF,TGTGCCAGCAGCTTAAGTAGCGACAAAGGGAATGAGCAGTTCTTC
TRBV2,few,.,TRBJ2-1,CASSLRSNEQFF,TGTGCCAGCAGCCTCAGATCAAATGAGCAGTTCTTC
TRBV10-3,few,.,TRBJ1-2,CAISESGVNYGYTF,TGTGCCATCAGTGAGTCTGGTGTGAACTATGGCTACACCTTC
TRBV7-2,.,.,TRBJ2-5,CASSLGGTSGQETQYF,TGTGCCAGCAGCTTGGGCGGGACGTCCGGTCAAGAGACCCAGTACTTC
TRBV12-3/TRBV12-4,few,.,TRBJ1-2,CASTAGHAKASYTF,TGTGCCAGCACCGCCGGGCACGCCAAAGCGAGCTACACCTTC
TRBV6-1,many,.,TRBJ2-5,CASSEGGRGWETQYF,TGTGCCAGCAGTGAAGGGGGACGGGGGTGGGAGACCCAGTACTTC
TRBV7-2,.,TRBD2,TRBJ2-7,CASSLAPSGSYEQYF,TGTGCCAGCAGCTTAGCCCCTAGCGGGAGCTACGAGCAGTACTTC
TRBV20-1,.,TRBD2,TRBJ2-3,CSALRLAGQDTQYF,TGCAGTGCTCTACGACTAGCGGGACAGGATACGCAGTATTTT
TRBV6-2/TRBV6-3,.,.,TRBJ2-1,CASSRARAQQFF,TGTGCCAGCAGTAGAGCGAGGGCACAACAGTTCTTC
TRBV7-2,.,.,TRBJ2-3,CASSLFLFGGTDTQYF,TGTGCCAGCAGCTTATTTCTCTTTGGGGGCACAGATACGCAGTATTTT
TRBV7-9,.,.,TRBJ2-1,CASSLFLGSQNEQFF,TGTGCCAGCAGCTTATTTTTAGGGAGTCAGAATGAGCAGTTCTTC
TRBV29-1,.,TRBD1,TRBJ2-5,CSVEDPGTGRETQYF,TGCAGCGTTGAAGATCCAGGGACAGGAAGGGAGACCCAGTACTTC
TRBV4-1,few,.,TRBJ1-4,CASNQVDSATNEKLFF,TGCGCCAGCAACCAAGTCGACAGTGCAACTAATGAAAAACTGTTTTTT
TRBV7-9,many,TRBD1,TRBJ2-3,CASSLGTGDTQYF,TGTGCCAGCAGCTTAGGGACAGGGGATACGCAGTATTTT
TRBV6-2/TRBV6-3,.,TRBD2,TRBJ2-3,CASRDPSGRTDTQYF,TGTGCCAGCCGGGATCCTAGCGGGAGGACAGATACGCAGTATTTT
TRBV2,.,.,TRBJ2-5,CASMERSVGETQYF,TGTGCCAGCATGGAGCGGTCTGTCGGAGAGACCCAGTACTTC
TRBV7-2,.,.,TRBJ2-3,CASSSAQGGDTQYF,TGTGCCAGCAGCTCAGCGCAGGGTGGCGATACGCAGTATTTT
TRBV7-8,.,TRBD1,TRBJ1-5,CASSFQGVGLPQHF,TGTGCCAGCAGCTTCCAGGGGGTGGGTTTGCCCCAGCATTTT
TRBV5-1,few,.,TRBJ2-2,CASSFAGMGTGELFF,TGCGCCAGCAGCTTTGCGGGGATGGGCACCGGGGAGCTGTTTTTT
TRBV29-1,many,.,TRBJ2-7,CSWATSSYEQYF,TGCAGCTGGGCTACTAGCTCCTACGAGCAGTACTTC
TRBV5-1,few,.,TRBJ2-5,CASSLSGSEETQYF,TGCGCCAGCAGCTTGAGCGGGTCGGAAGAGACCCAGTACTTC